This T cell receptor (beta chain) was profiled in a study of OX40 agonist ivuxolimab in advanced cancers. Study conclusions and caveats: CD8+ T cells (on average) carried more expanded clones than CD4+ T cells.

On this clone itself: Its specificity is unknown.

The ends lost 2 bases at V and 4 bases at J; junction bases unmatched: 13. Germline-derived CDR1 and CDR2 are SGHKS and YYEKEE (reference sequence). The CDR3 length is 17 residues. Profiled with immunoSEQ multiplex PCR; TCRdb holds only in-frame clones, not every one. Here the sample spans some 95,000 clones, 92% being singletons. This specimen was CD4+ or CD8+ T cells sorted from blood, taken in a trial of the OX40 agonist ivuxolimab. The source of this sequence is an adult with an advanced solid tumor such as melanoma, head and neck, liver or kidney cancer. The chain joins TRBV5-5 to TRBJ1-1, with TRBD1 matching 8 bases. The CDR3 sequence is CASSFLGQGAGSTEAFF. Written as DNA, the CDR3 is TGTGCCAGCAGCTTTCTGGGCCAGGGGGCAGGGAGCACTGAAGCTTTCTTT.